These 15 T cell receptor beta chains were all obtained from the same sample, sequenced in a study of T cell responses to AZD1222 COVID-19 vaccine. Clones were read by immunoSEQ multiplex PCR, and TCRdb kept only the in-frame ones, dropping some. The repertoire holds over 150,000 clones, with about 92% as singletons. Source: peripheral blood, taken on day 0 of MenACWY control vaccination. All receptors derive from an adult in good health.

The chain has TRBV4-2 and TRBJ2-2; the D gene is possibly TRBD2 (6 bases). This CDR3 spans 16 amino acids. Germline loops: CDR1 LGHNA, CDR2 YNFKEQ. V was clipped by 0 bases and J by 0 bases, with 8 bases between them. For the CDR3, the DNA is TGTGCCAGCAGCCAAGAAGTAGCGGCGAACACCGGGGAGCTGTTTTTT. Protein: CASSQEVAANTGELFF.

This clone was seen only a few times. The gene calls are TRBV7-9 and TRBJ2-3; the D is unclear. CDR3 length: 15 amino acids. V dropped 0 bases and J dropped 4 bases, with 11 bases sitting between them. CDR1 and CDR2 (germline): SEHNR, FQNEAQ (reference sequence). The CDR3 sequence is CASSLAGGLSDTQYF. The DNA for the CDR3 is TGTGCCAGCAGCTTAGCGGGTGGTCTGTCAGATACGCAGTATTTT.

This chain joins TRBV4-2 and TRBJ2-1; 13 bases match TRBD2. Germline CDR1 is LGHNA and CDR2 is YNFKEQ. The V segment lost 5 bases and the J segment 5 bases; nucleotides outside the gene matches: 6. The CDR3 totals 16 residues. This CDR3 reads CASSALTSGRHNEQFF. The DNA of the CDR3 is TGTGCCAGCAGCGCCTTGACTAGCGGGAGGCACAATGAGCAGTTCTTC.

This rearrangement joins TRBV27 to TRBJ1-2; no definite D call. Trimming cost V 8 bases and J 0 bases, with 13 bases left between them. This CDR3 is 14 amino acids long. Germline V gene sequence: CDR1 MNHEY, CDR2 SMNVEV (reference sequence). CDR3 loop: CASCDSGTNYGYTF. The CDR3 DNA follows: TGTGCCAGCTGTGACTCGGGAACTAACTATGGCTACACCTTC.

This chain uses TRBV5-6 with TRBJ1-1; D gene uncertain. Trimming pared 3 bases from V and 1 base from J, leaving 7 bases between. CDR1 is SGHDT and CDR2 is YYEEEE in the germline V gene. The CDR3 consists of 13 residues. In DNA, the CDR3 is TGTGCCAGCAGCTCAACAGCGAACACTGAAGCTTTCTTT. Translated, it gives CASSSTANTEAFF.

The gene calls are TRBV19 and TRBJ1-5; no firm D call. The germline CDR1 and CDR2 sequences are LNHDA and SQIVND (reference sequence). Trimming stripped 2 bases from V and 2 bases from J, with 10 bases between. The CDR3 is 15 residues long. CDR3 in DNA: TGTGCCAGTAGTATACAAGATACCGGCAATCAGCCCCAGCATTTT. It codes for CASSIQDTGNQPQHF.

This clone was detected only once. The rearrangement uses TRBV19 and TRBJ1-5; D may be TRBD1 (5 bases). The V end lost 10 bases, the J end lost 3 bases, and 13 bases lay between the germline ends. The CDR3 covers 13 residues. CDR1 LNHDA and CDR2 SQIVND come from the germline V gene (reference sequence). The CDR3 nucleotides are TGTGCCACCCGTGACAGTTTCAATCAGCCCCAGCATTTT. Its translation: CATRDSFNQPQHF. The variable domain in full, completed from reference TRBV19 and TRBJ1-5, reads DGGITQSPKYLFRKEGQNVTLSCEQNLNHDAMYWYRQDPGQGLRLIYYSQIVNDFQKGDIAEGYSVSREKKESFPLTVTSAQKNPTAFYLCATRDSFNQPQHFGDGTRLSIL.

The V call is TRBV7-9, the J call TRBJ1-2, with TRBD1 identical over 9 bases. V lost 0 bases to trimming and J lost 6 bases; unmatched junction nucleotides: 8. Per germline, CDR1 SEHNR and CDR2 FQNEAQ (reference sequence). The CDR3 is 16 amino acids. The CDR3, as DNA: TGTGCCAGCAGCTTAGCCGGGACAGGGATAGGAGATGGCTACACCTTC. It specifies CASSLAGTGIGDGYTF.

This clone was found a few times. The CDR3 nucleotides read TGCGCCAGCAGCCTGATTCTGGGGGAGGGCCTATTGAATGAGCAGTTCTTC. It is translated as CASSLILGEGLLNEQFF. The V gene is TRBV4-3, the J gene TRBJ2-1, with 7 bases matching TRBD2. This CDR3 has 17 amino acids. CDR1 and CDR2 from the germline V gene are LGHNA and YSLEER. V shed 4 bases, J shed 7 bases, and the junction held 16 bases outside the gene matches.

The chain links TRBV5-6 to TRBJ2-3; TRBD2 aligns across 9 bases. CDR3 length: 16 amino acids. The germline gives CDR1 SGHDT, CDR2 YYEEEE. After removal of 5 bases from V and 5 bases from J, the junction contained 12 bases not matched to a gene. The CDR3 nucleotides read TGTGCCAGCAGACAAATCAGGAGCGGGGGGCAAGATACGCAGTATTTT. Protein product: CASRQIRSGGQDTQYF.

The chain carries TRBV12-3 or TRBV12-4 and TRBJ1-6; no clear D. The CDR3 is made up of 13 amino acids. The V end lost 2 bases, the J end lost 10 bases, and 9 bases lay between the germline ends. The CDR3 loop reads CASSLSIQSPLHF. The CDR3 region has the DNA TGTGCCAGCAGTTTAAGCATTCAATCACCCCTCCACTTT.

V usage is TRBV5-6 and J usage is TRBJ1-2, with no clear D. Trimming cost V 3 bases and J 0 bases, with 12 bases left between them. This CDR3 is built from 15 residues. Per the germline V gene, CDR1 is SGHDT and CDR2 is YYEEEE. The chain's CDR3 is CASSSLGKANYGYTF. In nucleotides, the CDR3 is TGTGCCAGCAGCTCCTTGGGGAAAGCTAACTATGGCTACACCTTC.

The chain combines TRBV10-3 with TRBJ1-5; 8 nucleotides agree with TRBD1. Germline CDR1 and CDR2: ENHRY and SYGVKD. The V gene end was trimmed by 8 bases and the J gene end by 3 bases; junction bases not matched to a gene: 6. There are 14 residues in the CDR3. The CDR3: CAISGTGINQPQHF. CDR3 in DNA: TGTGCCATCTCCGGGACAGGTATCAATCAGCCCCAGCATTTT.

The chain couples TRBV30 to TRBJ2-7; either TRBD1 or TRBD2 may fit D (6 bases each). The length of the CDR3 is 12 residues. The germline V and J ends were trimmed by 0 bases and 9 bases, with 12 bases remaining between them. Germline V gene lookup returns CDR1 GTSNPN and CDR2 SVGIG (reference sequence). CDR3: CAWSVLGGVQYF. CDR3 DNA sequence: TGTGCCTGGAGTGTACTGGGGGGCGTGCAGTACTTC.

The V call is TRBV29-1, the J call TRBJ1-1; a weak D match, TRBD1 (6 bases). The CDR3 length is 13 residues. The ends were cut back, 5 bases at V and 5 bases at J, with 15 bases in the middle. Germline V gene lookup returns CDR1 SQVTM and CDR2 ANQGSEA. The CDR3, as DNA: TGCAGCGTTACACAGGGTTCGGGGACTGAAGCTTTCTTT. Translating gives CSVTQGSGTEAFF.